This entry is about one T cell receptor beta chain. Its matching antigen is unknown. The sample belongs to a study of PD-1 blockade in classical Hodgkin lymphoma. Background on the study: Intravenous delivery of nivolumab at 3 mg/kg to patients occurred every 2 weeks. Study-wide points: At baseline, newly diagnosed patients reportedly showed less TCR diversity than healthy donors. Exclusion was applied to patients who started nivolumab under 1 year after ASCT. The study found complete responders had baseline diversity similar to newly diagnosed patients.

All patients relapsed after autologous stem cell transplantation, and brentuximab vedotin exposure varied. Using immunoSEQ multiplex PCR, the repertoire was profiled, and TCRdb retains in-frame clones only, with some absent. The sample lists tens of thousands of clones; roughly 70% were seen once. This receptor was obtained from a human donor with classical Hodgkin lymphoma. Sample: peripheral blood mononuclear cells (PBMCs), taken before the second cycle of nivolumab.

In DNA, the CDR3 is TGTGCCAGCAGCCCCCGAGGGGACAGTACCTACGAGCAGTACTTC. This translates into CASSPRGDSTYEQYF. The rearrangement joins TRBV9 to TRBJ2-7, with TRBD1 matching 7 bases. CDR1 and CDR2 from the germline V gene are SGDLS and YYNGEE. Trimming removed 4 bases from V and 2 bases from J; junction bases left unmatched: 9. The CDR3 extends over 15 amino acids.